This entry lists 20 T cell receptor beta chains sequenced from one sample in a study of blood T cell repertoires in COVID-19. The table came from immunoSEQ multiplex PCR; TCRdb's copy has only in-frame clones and leaves some out. This table holds 150,000 to 180,000 clones, around 85% found once. The sample taken for sequencing was peripheral blood. The receptors here all came from a woman aged 60-75 years with acute or convalescent COVID-19.

The chain is built from TRBV10-1 and TRBJ1-1; 7 bases agree with TRBD1. V shed 5 bases and J 4 bases; nucleotides not matched to a gene: 4. The CDR3 is made up of 13 amino acids. Per germline, CDR1 WNHNN and CDR2 SYGVQD (reference sequence). As DNA, the CDR3 is TGCGCCAGCAGTTCGACAGGGTTCACTGAAGCTTTCTTT. It codes for CASSSTGFTEAFF.

The rearrangement links TRBV7-9 to TRBJ1-1, with D unclear. Germline-derived CDR1 and CDR2 are SEHNR and FQNEAQ (reference sequence). CDR3 length equals 11 residues. Trimming stripped 5 bases from V and 5 bases from J, with 6 bases between. The CDR3 spells CASSELTEAFF. CDR3 nucleotide sequence: TGTGCCAGCAGCGAGTTGACTGAAGCTTTCTTT.

V usage is TRBV11-1 and J usage is TRBJ2-1, with D uncertain. This CDR3 is 15 amino acids long. V gave up 3 bases and J gave up 1 base, with 10 bases separating them. Germline CDR1 and CDR2: SGHAT and FQDESV (reference sequence). The CDR3, as DNA: TGTGCCAGCAGCTTTGAGCGTCCTTCCTACAATGAGCAGTTCTTC. Translation gives CASSFERPSYNEQFF.

This chain joins TRBV6-5 and TRBJ1-3, with 7 positions matching TRBD1. V trimming: 0 bases; J trimming: 0 bases; junction bases outside the gene matches: 2. Germline V gene data show CDR1 as MNHEY and CDR2 as SVGAGI. The CDR3 has 16 residues. The CDR3 sequence: CASSYSGQHSGNTIYF. In DNA form, the CDR3 reads TGTGCCAGCAGTTACTCGGGACAGCACTCTGGAAACACCATATATTTT.

V and J are TRBV9 and TRBJ1-1; the D gene is possibly TRBD1 (5 bases). Germline CDR1 SGDLS, CDR2 YYNGEE. The CDR3 length is 14 residues. The ends were cut back, 0 bases at V and 4 bases at J, with 10 bases in the middle. The CDR3 reads CASSVAPQGTEAFF. The CDR3 DNA reads as TGTGCCAGCAGCGTAGCCCCTCAGGGCACTGAAGCTTTCTTT. Based on the CDR3 plus reference TRBV9 and TRBJ1-1, the full variable domain is DSGVTQTPKHLITATGQRVTLRCSPRSGDLSVYWYQQSLDQGLQFLIQYYNGEERAKGNILERFSAQQFPDLHSELNLSSLELGDSALYFCASSVAPQGTEAFFGQGTRLTVV.

This clone turned up a few times. The rearrangement links TRBV20-1 to TRBJ1-3, with TRBD1 as a possible D gene (5 bases). The V gene lost 3 bases and the J gene lost 0 bases, with 12 bases spanning the gap. CDR3 length: 15 amino acids. CDR1 is DFQATT, CDR2 SNEGSKA, per germline (reference sequence). CDR3 nucleotides: TGCAGTGCTAGTTTCAGGGCCGCCTCTGGAAACACCATATATTTT. The encoded protein is CSASFRAASGNTIYF.

This clone has just a few counts. The chain combines TRBV6-5 with TRBJ1-3; perhaps TRBD1 as D (5 bases). CDR1 and CDR2 from the germline V gene are MNHEY and SVGAGI. The CDR3 loop spans 14 amino acids. V gave up 6 bases and J gave up 0 bases, with 9 bases separating them. CDR3 DNA sequence: TGTGCCAGCAGAAGACAGCACTCTGGAAACACCATATATTTT. The encoded protein is CASRRQHSGNTIYF.

The chain is built from TRBV19 and TRBJ2-2, with D hard to call. The CDR3 extends over 14 amino acids. The germline V and J ends were trimmed by 3 bases and 6 bases, with 11 bases remaining between them. The V gene's germline CDR1 is LNHDA and CDR2 SQIVND (reference sequence). The CDR3 reads CASSIRRSAGELFF. CDR3 sequence (DNA): TGTGCCAGTAGTATTCGCAGGTCGGCCGGGGAGCTGTTTTTT.

The chain joins TRBV27 to TRBJ2-1; TRBD2 is a possible D gene (5 bases). Trimming left V 7 bases short and J 1 base short, with 14 bases between. The length of the CDR3 is 15 residues. CDR1 MNHEY and CDR2 SMNVEV come from the germline V gene (reference sequence). The CDR3 DNA is TGTGCCAGCAACCCAACCCCGGGGTCCTACAATGAGCAGTTCTTC. Translation gives CASNPTPGSYNEQFF.

The chain employs TRBV6-6 and TRBJ2-7; D is unclear. The CDR3 contains 15 residues. The V end lost 6 bases, the J end lost 2 bases, and 17 bases lay between the germline ends. CDR1 is MNHNY, CDR2 SVGAGI, per germline (reference sequence). CDR3 coding DNA: TGTGCCAGCAGACCTTCCCCACAAAAACCCTACGAGCAGTACTTC. Amino acid sequence: CASRPSPQKPYEQYF.

The CDR3 region has the DNA TGTGCCAGCAGTGGTTATAGGCGGGGGGGAACAGATACGCAGTATTTT. Translating gives CASSGYRRGGTDTQYF. V is TRBV6-1 and J is TRBJ2-3; 9 bases are shared with TRBD2. The CDR3 runs to 16 residues. Germline V lookup: CDR1 MNHNS, CDR2 SASEGT. The J segment lost 3 bases and the V segment lost 4 bases, leaving 8 bases of the junction unmatched.

V usage is TRBV27 and J usage is TRBJ2-2; tentative D call: TRBD2 (6 bases). CDR1 is MNHEY and CDR2 is SMNVEV in the germline V gene (reference sequence). V dropped 0 bases and J dropped 8 bases, with 7 bases sitting between them. The CDR3 has 13 residues. CDR3 loop: CASSLSLAGELFF. In nucleotides, the CDR3 is TGTGCCAGCAGTTTATCCCTAGCGGGGGAGCTGTTTTTT.

V gene TRBV18 combines with J gene TRBJ1-5; 8 bases agree with TRBD1. Germline CDR1 reads KGHSH; CDR2 reads LQKENI. The CDR3 spans 14 residues. Germline trimming cut 6 bases from V and 1 base from J; bases unmatched to any gene: 2. The CDR3 nucleotides are TGTGCCAGCTCCCGGACAGGGAGCAATCAGCCCCAGCATTTT. Amino acid sequence: CASSRTGSNQPQHF. Drawing the rest from reference TRBV18 and TRBJ1-5, the complete variable domain is NAGVMQNPRHLVRRRGQEARLRCSPMKGHSHVYWYRQLPEEGLKFMVYLQKENIIDESGMPKERFSAEFPKEGPSILRIQQVVRGDSAAYFCASSRTGSNQPQHFGDGTRLSIL.

This chain connects TRBV7-2 to TRBJ1-6, with D unresolved. The V gene lost 4 bases and the J gene lost 9 bases, with 7 bases spanning the gap. Per the germline V gene, CDR1 is SGHTA and CDR2 is FQGNSA. The CDR3 totals 12 residues. CDR3 residues: CASSYGGSPLHF. The CDR3 DNA follows: TGTGCCAGCAGCTACGGAGGTTCACCCCTCCACTTT.

The chain combines TRBV27 with TRBJ2-6, with unresolved D. Trimming stripped 8 bases from V and 1 base from J, with 9 bases between. The CDR3 is 14 amino acids. In germline, CDR1 is MNHEY, CDR2 SMNVEV (reference sequence). In DNA form, the CDR3 reads TGTGCCAGCCTCGGCGGTTCTGGGGCCAACGTCCTGACTTTC. Translation: CASLGGSGANVLTF.

This clone was observed a handful of times. The rearrangement uses TRBV18 and TRBJ1-5; 9 bases match TRBD1. Germline V gives CDR1 KGHSH, CDR2 LQKENI. This CDR3 is built from 13 residues. V lost 5 bases, J lost 10 bases, and 6 bases stayed unmatched. In nucleotides, the CDR3 is TGTGCCAGCTCAGGGGACAGGGCGCGTCCCCAGCATTTT. It encodes CASSGDRARPQHF.

The gene calls are TRBV7-9 and TRBJ1-5; 8 positions agree with TRBD1. Germline CDR1 SEHNR, CDR2 FQNEAQ (reference sequence). This CDR3 comprises 15 residues. V lost 2 bases and J lost 5; bases outside the gene matches: 5. For the CDR3, the DNA is TGTGCCAGCAGCTTAATGGGACAGGCCGATCAGCCCCAGCATTTT. This encodes CASSLMGQADQPQHF.

CDR3 region: CASSSGGTGEETQYF. The CDR3 DNA follows: TGTGCCAGCAGTTCTGGAGGGACAGGGGAAGAGACCCAGTACTTC. The V and J genes are TRBV6-5 and TRBJ2-5, with 10 bases identical to TRBD1. The CDR3 runs 15 residues. Per germline, CDR1 MNHEY and CDR2 SVGAGI. V was clipped by 4 bases and J by 3 bases; unmatched bases: 5.

The chain uses TRBV7-9 and TRBJ1-3, with TRBD1 matching over 9 bases. With 0 bases clipped from V and 4 bases from J, the junction kept 10 bases outside the gene matches. The length of the CDR3 is 18 residues. Germline-derived CDR1 and CDR2 are SEHNR and FQNEAQ (reference sequence). The CDR3 spells CASSLAPGQGLAGNTIYF. For the CDR3, the DNA is TGTGCCAGCAGCTTAGCTCCGGGACAGGGCCTCGCAGGAAACACCATATATTTT.

J is TRBJ2-1 and V is TRBV5-1; 11 bases match TRBD2. Germline lookup yields CDR1 SGHRS and CDR2 YFSETQ. V trimming: 0 bases; J trimming: 5 bases; junction bases outside the gene matches: 7. CDR3 length equals 17 residues. In DNA form, the CDR3 reads TGCGCCAGCAGCTTGGGTGGGACTAGCGGATCAAACAATGAGCAGTTCTTC. Amino acids: CASSLGGTSGSNNEQFF.